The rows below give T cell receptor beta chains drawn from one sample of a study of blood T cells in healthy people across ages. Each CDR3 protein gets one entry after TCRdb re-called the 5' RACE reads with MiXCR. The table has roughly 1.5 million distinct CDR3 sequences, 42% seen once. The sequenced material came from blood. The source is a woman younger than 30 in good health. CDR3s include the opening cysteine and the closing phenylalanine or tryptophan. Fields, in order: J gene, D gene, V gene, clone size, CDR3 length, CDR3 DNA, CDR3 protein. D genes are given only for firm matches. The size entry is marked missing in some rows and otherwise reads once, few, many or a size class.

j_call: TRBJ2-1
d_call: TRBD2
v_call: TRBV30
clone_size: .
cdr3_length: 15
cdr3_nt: TGTGCCTGGAGTGTCGGGACTAGCGGCTACAATGAGCAGTTCTTC
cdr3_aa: CAWSVGTSGYNEQFF

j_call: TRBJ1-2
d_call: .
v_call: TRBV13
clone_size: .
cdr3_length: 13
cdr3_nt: TGTGCCAGCAGCTCGGACGGGCCTAATGGCTACACCTTC
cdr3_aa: CASSSDGPNGYTF

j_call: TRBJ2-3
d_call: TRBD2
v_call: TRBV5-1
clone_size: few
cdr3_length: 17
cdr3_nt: TGCGCCAGCAGCATCCGGACTAGCGGGAGGGAGACAGATACGCAGTATTTT
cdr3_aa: CASSIRTSGRETDTQYF

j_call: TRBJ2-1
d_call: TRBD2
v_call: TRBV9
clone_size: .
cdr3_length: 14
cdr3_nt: TGTGCCAGCAGCGTGACTAGCGGGGCGAATGAGCAGTTCTTC
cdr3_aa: CASSVTSGANEQFF

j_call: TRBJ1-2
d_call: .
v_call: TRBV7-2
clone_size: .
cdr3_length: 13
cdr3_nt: TGTGCCAGCAGCAACGGACGGAACTATGGCTACACCTTC
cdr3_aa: CASSNGRNYGYTF

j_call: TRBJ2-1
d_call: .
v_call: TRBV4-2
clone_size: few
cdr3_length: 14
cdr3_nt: TGTGCCAGCAGCCAAGGGACTTTGGACAATGAGCAGTTCTTC
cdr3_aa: CASSQGTLDNEQFF

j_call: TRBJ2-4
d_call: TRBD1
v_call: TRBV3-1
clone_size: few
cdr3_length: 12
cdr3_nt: TGTGCCAGCAGGGGGACAGAAAACATTCAGTACTTC
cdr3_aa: CASRGTENIQYF

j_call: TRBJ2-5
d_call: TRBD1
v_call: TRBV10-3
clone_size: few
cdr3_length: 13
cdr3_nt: TGTGCCATCAGTGAACAGGGGCAAGAGACCCAGTACTTC
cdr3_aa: CAISEQGQETQYF

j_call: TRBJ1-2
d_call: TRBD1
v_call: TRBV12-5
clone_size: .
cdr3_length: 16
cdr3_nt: TGTGCTAGTGGTTTCAACCCCGGGACAGCTGTTTGGGGCTACACCTTC
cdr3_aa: CASGFNPGTAVWGYTF

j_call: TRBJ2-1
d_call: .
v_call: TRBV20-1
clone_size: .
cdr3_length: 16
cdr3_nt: TGCAGTGCTGGGACGTCCGGACTCCCGCTTTACAATGAGCAGTTCTTC
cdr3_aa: CSAGTSGLPLYNEQFF